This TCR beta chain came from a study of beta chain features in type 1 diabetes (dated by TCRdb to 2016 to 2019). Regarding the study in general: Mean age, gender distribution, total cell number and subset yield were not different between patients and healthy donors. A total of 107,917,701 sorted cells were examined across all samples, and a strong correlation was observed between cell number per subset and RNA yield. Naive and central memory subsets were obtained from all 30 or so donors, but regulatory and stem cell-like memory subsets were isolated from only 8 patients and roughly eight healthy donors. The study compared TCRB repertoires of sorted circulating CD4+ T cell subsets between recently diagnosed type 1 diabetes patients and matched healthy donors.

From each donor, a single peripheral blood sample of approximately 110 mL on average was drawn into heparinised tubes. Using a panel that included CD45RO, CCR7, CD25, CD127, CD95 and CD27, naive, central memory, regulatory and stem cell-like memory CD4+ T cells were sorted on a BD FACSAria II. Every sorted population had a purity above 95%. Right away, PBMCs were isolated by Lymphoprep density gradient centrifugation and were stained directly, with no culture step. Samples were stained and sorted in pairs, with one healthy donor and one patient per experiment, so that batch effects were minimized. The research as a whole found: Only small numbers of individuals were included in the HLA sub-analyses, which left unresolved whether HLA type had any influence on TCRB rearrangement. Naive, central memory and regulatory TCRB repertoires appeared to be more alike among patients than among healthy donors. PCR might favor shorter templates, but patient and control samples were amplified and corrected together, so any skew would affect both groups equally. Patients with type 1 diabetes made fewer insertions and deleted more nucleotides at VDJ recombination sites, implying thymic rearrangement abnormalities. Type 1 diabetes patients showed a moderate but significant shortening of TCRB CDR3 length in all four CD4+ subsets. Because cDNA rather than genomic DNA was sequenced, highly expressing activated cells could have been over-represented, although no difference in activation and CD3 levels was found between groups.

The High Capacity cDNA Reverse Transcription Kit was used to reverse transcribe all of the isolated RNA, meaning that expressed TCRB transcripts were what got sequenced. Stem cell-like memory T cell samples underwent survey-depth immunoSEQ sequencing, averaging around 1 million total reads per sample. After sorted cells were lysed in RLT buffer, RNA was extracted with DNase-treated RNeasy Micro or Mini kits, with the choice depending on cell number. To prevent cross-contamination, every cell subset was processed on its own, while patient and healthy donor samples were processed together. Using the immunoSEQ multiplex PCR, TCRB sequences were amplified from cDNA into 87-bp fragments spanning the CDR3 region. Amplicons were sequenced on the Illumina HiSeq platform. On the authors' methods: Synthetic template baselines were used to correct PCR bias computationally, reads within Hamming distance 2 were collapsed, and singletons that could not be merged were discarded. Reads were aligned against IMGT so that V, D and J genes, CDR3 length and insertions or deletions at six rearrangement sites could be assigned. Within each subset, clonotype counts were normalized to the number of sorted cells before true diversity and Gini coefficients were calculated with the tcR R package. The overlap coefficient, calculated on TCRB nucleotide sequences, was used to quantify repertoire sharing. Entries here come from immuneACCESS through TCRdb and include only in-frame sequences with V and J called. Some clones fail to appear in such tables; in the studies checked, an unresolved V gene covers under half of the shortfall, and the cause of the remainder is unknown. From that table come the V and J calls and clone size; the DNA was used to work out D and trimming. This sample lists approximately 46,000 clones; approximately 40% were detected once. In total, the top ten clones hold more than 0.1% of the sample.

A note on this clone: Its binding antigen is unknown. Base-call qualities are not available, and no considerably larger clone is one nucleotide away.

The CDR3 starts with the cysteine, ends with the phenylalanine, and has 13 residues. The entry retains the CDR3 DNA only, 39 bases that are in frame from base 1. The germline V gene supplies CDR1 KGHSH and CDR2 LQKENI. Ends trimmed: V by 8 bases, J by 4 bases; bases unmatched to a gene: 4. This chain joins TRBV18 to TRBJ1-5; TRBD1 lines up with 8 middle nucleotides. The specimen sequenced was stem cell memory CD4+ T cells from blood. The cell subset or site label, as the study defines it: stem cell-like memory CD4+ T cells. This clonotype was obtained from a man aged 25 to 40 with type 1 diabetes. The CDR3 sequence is CASTGGPNQPQHF. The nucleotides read TGTGCCAGCACAGGGGGTCCAAATCAGCCCCAGCATTTT.